This entry concerns a single TCR beta chain. Random hexamers were used to reverse transcribe the RNA input (roughly 0.5 to 1 ug). TCRdb redid the calling of the immunoSEQ multiplex PCR reads with MiXCR, one entry per CDR3 protein. In the table there are about 52,000 distinct CDR3 sequences, approximately 93% of which are singletons. This sample was taken from a study of CD8 T cells in Susac syndrome. The CDR3 length is 17 residues. Germline-derived CDR1 and CDR2 are MGHRA and YSYEKL. The V and J ends lost 0 bases and 3 bases, in that order; junction bases with no gene match: 9. Sequenced material: CD8+ T cells from PBMCs. The chain couples TRBV4-1 to TRBJ2-7, with 9 bases fitting TRBD2. The sequence derives from a human donor with multiple sclerosis. CDR3: CASSQEVLSGGSYEQYF. The DNA of the CDR3 is TGCGCCAGCAGCCAAGAAGTGTTGAGCGGGGGGAGCTACGAGCAGTACTTC.